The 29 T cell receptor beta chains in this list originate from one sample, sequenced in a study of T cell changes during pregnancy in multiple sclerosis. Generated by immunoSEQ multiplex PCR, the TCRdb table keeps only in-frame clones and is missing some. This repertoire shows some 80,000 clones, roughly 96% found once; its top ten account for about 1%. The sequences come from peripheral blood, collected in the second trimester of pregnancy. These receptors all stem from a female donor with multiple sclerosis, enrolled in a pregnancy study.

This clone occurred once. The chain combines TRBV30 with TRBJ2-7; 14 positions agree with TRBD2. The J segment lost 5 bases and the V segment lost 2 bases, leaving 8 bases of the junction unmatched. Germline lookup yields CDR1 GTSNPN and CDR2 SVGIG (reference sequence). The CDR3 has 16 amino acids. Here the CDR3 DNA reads TGTGCCTGGAGTAAGGGACTAGCGGGAGTGTTCCACGAGCAGTACTTC. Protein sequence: CAWSKGLAGVFHEQYF.

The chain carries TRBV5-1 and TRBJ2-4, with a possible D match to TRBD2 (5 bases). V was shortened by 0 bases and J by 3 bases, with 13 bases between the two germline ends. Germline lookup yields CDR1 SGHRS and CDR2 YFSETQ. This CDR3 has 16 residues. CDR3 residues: CASSLAGVLGKNIQYF. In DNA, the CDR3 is TGCGCCAGCAGCTTGGCCGGGGTGCTGGGCAAAAACATTCAGTACTTC.

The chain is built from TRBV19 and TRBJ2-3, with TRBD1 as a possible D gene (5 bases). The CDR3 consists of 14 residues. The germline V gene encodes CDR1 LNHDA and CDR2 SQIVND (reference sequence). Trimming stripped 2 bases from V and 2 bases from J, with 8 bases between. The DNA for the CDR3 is TGTGCCAGTAGTATATCGACAGTCACAGATACGCAGTATTTT. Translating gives CASSISTVTDTQYF.

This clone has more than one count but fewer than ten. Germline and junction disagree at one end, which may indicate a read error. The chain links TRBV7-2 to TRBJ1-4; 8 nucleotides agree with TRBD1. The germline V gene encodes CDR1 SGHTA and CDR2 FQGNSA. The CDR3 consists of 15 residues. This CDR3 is CASSLARTGTEKLFF. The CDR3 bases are TGTGCCAGCAGCCTAGCCCGGACAGGGACTGAAAAACTGTTTTTT.

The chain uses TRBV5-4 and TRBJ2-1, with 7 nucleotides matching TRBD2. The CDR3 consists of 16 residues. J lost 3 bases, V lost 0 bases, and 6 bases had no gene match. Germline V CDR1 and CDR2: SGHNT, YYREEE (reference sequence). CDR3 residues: CASSLGRGGSYNEQFF. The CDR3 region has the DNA TGTGCCAGCAGCTTGGGGCGGGGCGGGAGCTACAATGAGCAGTTCTTC.

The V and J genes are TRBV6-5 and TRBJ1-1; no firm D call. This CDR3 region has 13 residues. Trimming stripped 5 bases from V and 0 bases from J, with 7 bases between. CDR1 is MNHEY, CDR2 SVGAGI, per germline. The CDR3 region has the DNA TGTGCCAGCAGTACAGCCATGAACACTGAAGCTTTCTTT. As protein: CASSTAMNTEAFF.

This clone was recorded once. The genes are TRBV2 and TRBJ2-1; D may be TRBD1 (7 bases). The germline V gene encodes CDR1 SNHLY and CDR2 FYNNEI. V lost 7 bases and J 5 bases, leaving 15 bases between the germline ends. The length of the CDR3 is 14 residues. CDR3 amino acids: CASTSGGRDNEQFF. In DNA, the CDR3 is TGTGCCAGCACTTCAGGGGGGCGCGACAATGAGCAGTTCTTC.

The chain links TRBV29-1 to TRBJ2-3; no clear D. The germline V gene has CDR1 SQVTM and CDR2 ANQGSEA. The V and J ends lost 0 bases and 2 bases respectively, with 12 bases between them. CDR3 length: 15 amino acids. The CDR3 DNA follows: TGCAGCGTTGAAGACGGTATAGCCCCCACAGATACGCAGTATTTT. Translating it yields CSVEDGIAPTDTQYF.

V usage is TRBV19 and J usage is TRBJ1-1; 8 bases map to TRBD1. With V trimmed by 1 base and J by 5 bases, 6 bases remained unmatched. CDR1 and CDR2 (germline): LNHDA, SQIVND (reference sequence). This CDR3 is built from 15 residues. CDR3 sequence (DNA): TGTGCCAGTAGTATAGGGCAGGGGGCATCGACTGAAGCTTTCTTT. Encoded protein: CASSIGQGASTEAFF.

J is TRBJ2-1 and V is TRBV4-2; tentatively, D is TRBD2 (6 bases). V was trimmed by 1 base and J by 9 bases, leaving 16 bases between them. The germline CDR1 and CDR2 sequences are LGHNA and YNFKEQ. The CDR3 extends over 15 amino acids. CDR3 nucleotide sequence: TGTGCCAGCAGCCAAGCTTCGGAGGGCCTCAGTGAGCAGTTCTTC. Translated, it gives CASSQASEGLSEQFF.

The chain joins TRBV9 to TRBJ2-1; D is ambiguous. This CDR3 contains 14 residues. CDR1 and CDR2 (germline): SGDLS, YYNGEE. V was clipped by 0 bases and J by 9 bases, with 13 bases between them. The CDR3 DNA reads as TGTGCCAGCAGCGTAGCACGGGTTAATGGTGAGCAGTTCTTC. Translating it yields CASSVARVNGEQFF.

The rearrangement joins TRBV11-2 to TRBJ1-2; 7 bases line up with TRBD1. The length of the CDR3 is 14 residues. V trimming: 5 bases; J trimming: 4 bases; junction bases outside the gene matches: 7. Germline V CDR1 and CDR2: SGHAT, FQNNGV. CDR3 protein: CASSHRGPSYGYTF. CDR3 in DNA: TGTGCCAGCAGCCACAGGGGCCCCAGCTATGGCTACACCTTC.

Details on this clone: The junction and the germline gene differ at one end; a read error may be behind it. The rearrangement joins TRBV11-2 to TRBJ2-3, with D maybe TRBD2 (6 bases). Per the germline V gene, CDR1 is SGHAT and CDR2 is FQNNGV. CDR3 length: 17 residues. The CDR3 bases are TGTGCCAGCAGCGTATTCCCTCTAGCGCCTAGCACTGATACGCAGTATTTT. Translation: CASSVFPLAPSTDTQYF.

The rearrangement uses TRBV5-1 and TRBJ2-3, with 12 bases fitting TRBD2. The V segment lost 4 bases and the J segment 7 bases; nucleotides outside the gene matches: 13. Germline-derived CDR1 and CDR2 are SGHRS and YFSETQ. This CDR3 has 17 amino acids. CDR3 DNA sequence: TGCGCCAGCAGCATGGGGCCTAGCGGGAGGGCCATCCATACGCAGTATTTT. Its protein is CASSMGPSGRAIHTQYF.

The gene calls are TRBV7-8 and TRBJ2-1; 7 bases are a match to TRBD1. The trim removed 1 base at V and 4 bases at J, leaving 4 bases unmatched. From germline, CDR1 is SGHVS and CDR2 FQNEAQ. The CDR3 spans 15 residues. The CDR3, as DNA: TGTGCCAGCAGCTTAGGGGACAGCCTTTACAATGAGCAGTTCTTC. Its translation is CASSLGDSLYNEQFF.

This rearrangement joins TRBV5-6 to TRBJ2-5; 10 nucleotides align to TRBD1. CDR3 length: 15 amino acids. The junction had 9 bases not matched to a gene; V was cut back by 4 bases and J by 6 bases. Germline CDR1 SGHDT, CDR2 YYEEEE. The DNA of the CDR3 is TGTGCCAGCAGCCTGCGGACAGGGGGATTGCAGACCCAGTACTTC. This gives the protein CASSLRTGGLQTQYF.

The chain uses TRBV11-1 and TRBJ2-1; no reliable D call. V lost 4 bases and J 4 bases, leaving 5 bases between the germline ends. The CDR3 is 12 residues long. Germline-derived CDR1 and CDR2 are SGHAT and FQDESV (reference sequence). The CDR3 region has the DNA TGTGCCAGCAGCTACGCGTACAATGAGCAGTTCTTC. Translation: CASSYAYNEQFF.

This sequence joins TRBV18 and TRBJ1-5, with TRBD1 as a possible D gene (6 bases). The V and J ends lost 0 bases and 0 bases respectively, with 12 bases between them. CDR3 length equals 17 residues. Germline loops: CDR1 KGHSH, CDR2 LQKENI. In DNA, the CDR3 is TGTGCCAGCTCACCACCGGGGGCCAGGGATAGCAATCAGCCCCAGCATTTT. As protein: CASSPPGARDSNQPQHF.

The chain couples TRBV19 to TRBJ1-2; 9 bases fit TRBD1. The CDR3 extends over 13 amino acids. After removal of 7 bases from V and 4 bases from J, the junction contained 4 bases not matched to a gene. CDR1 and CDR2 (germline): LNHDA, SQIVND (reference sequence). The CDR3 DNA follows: TGTGCCAGTAACCCGGGACAGGGCTATGGCTACACCTTC. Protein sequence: CASNPGQGYGYTF. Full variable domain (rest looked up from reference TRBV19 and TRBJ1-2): DGGITQSPKYLFRKEGQNVTLSCEQNLNHDAMYWYRQDPGQGLRLIYYSQIVNDFQKGDIAEGYSVSREKKESFPLTVTSAQKNPTAFYLCASNPGQGYGYTFGSGTRLTVV.

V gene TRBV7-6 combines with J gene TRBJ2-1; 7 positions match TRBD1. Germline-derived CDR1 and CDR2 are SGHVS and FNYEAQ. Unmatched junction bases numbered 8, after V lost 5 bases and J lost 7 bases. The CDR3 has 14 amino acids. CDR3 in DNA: TGTGCCAGCAGCCCAAGACAGGGACGAAATGAGCAGTTCTTC. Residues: CASSPRQGRNEQFF.

This CDR3 reads CASSSPKRGGNYGYTF. CDR3 DNA sequence: TGTGCCAGCAGCTCTCCGAAAAGGGGTGGGAACTATGGCTACACCTTC. This chain joins TRBV7-8 and TRBJ1-2, with D perhaps TRBD1 (5 bases). The CDR3 consists of 16 residues. Trimming cost V 4 bases and J 2 bases, with 17 bases left between them. CDR1 and CDR2 from the germline V gene are SGHVS and FQNEAQ.

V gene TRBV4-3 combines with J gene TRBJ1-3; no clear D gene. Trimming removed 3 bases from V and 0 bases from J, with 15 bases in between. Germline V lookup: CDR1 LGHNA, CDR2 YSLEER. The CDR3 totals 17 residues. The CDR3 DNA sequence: TGCGCCAGCAGCCACCGTCTGGCGGCGAGCTCTGGAAACACCATATATTTT. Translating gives CASSHRLAASSGNTIYF.

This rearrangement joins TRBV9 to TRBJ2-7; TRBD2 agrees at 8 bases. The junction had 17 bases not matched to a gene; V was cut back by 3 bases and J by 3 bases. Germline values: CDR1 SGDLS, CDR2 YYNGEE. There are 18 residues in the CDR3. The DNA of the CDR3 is TGTGCCAGCAGCGCCGAGTGGGGGGAGCGGGAGTGGGGCTACGAGCAGTACTTC. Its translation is CASSAEWGEREWGYEQYF.

The CDR3, as DNA: TGTGCCAGCTCACCACCGGAGGGCCTCTATGGCTACACCTTC. It is translated as CASSPPEGLYGYTF. The chain combines TRBV18 with TRBJ1-2; D is unclear. Germline lookup yields CDR1 KGHSH and CDR2 LQKENI. With 0 bases removed from V and 4 bases from J, the gap between germline ends came to 9 bases. The CDR3 length is 14 residues.

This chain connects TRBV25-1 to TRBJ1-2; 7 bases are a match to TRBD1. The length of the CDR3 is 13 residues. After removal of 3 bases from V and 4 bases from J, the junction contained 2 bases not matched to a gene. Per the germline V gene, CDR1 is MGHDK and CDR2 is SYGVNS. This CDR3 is CASSEAGGYGYTF. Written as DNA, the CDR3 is TGTGCCAGCAGTGAGGCAGGGGGCTATGGCTACACCTTC.

The CDR3 loop is CASTMGGNEQFF. CDR3 DNA: TGTGCCAGCACCATGGGGGGGAATGAGCAGTTCTTC. The rearrangement uses TRBV5-5 and TRBJ2-1; 7 bases are a match to TRBD2. V trimming: 6 bases; J trimming: 7 bases; junction bases outside the gene matches: 4. The CDR3 extends over 12 amino acids. Germline V gives CDR1 SGHKS, CDR2 YYEKEE (reference sequence).

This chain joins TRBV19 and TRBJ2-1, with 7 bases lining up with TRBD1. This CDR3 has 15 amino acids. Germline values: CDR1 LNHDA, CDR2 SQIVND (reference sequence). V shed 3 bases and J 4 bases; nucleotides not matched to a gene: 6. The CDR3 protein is CASSIPTGAYNEQFF. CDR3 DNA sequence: TGTGCCAGTAGTATCCCAACAGGGGCTTACAATGAGCAGTTCTTC.

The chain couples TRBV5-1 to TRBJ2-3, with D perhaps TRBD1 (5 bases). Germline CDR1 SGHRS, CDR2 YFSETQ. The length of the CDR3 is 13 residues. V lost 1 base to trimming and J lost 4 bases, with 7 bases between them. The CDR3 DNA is TGCGCCAGCAGCTTGCAGGGTGCAGATACGCAGTATTTT. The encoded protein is CASSLQGADTQYF.

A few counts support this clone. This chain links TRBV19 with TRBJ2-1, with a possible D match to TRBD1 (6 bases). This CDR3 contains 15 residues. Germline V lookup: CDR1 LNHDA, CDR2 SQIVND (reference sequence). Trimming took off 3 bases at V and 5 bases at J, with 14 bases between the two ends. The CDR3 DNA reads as TGTGCCAGTAGTATCGGGACAACCTCAAACAATGAGCAGTTCTTC. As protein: CASSIGTTSNNEQFF. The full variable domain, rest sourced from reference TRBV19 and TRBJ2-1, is DGGITQSPKYLFRKEGQNVTLSCEQNLNHDAMYWYRQDPGQGLRLIYYSQIVNDFQKGDIAEGYSVSREKKESFPLTVTSAQKNPTAFYLCASSIGTTSNNEQFFGPGTRLTVL.